The 6 T cell receptor beta chains below all came from one sample that was sequenced in a study of T cells in Graves' hyperthyroidism and ophthalmopathy (dated by TCRdb to between 2018 and 2021). Libraries were made using multiplex PCR. Sequencing used an Illumina HiSeq 2000. The TCR beta CDR3 regions were amplified from RNA transcripts. For the first round of RT-PCR on the TCR CDR3, the HTBI primer set was used together with the Qiagen OneStep RT-PCR kit. TCRdb trimmed the raw reads at Q25, called clones with MiXCR and kept productive beta chains. CDR3 protein duplicates are merged, each entry listing the most common genes and DNA. The sample profile shows around 720,000 distinct CDR3 sequences; 35% of them were found once. The ten largest account for approximately 31% of the sample. The sequenced sample was blood. The source of these receptors is a middle-aged woman with Graves' hyperthyroidism.

There are many counts of this clonotype. The CDR3 DNA reads as TGTGCCACCAGTGACCCGGGGGCTAGGTATGGCTACACCTTC. Protein: CATSDPGARYGYTF. The V and J genes are TRBV24-1 and TRBJ1-2, with a tentative D call TRBD1 (6 bases). The CDR3 runs 14 residues. Germline CDR1 and CDR2: KGHDR and SFDVKD. The germline V and J ends were trimmed by 4 bases and 5 bases, with 13 bases remaining between them.

This clonotype has a single count. The chain carries TRBV15 and TRBJ1-6, with D uncertain. V lost 0 bases and J lost 13, with 7 bases in between. CDR3 length equals 12 residues. The V gene's germline CDR1 is LNHNV and CDR2 YYDKDF (reference sequence). Written as DNA, the CDR3 is TGTGCCACCAGCAGAGATAGGGTCCCCCTCCACTTT. Amino acid sequence: CATSRDRVPLHF.

CDR3 amino acids: CASSPGTGGKPQHF. The CDR3 nucleotides are TGTGCCAGCAGCCCTGGGACAGGGGGCAAACCCCAGCATTTT. The gene calls are TRBV7-2 and TRBJ1-5; 12 bases agree with TRBD1. Germline CDR1 SGHTA, CDR2 FQGNSA. This CDR3 has 14 residues. V dropped 5 bases and J dropped 10; count of bases not matched to a gene: 6.

This clonotype was seen at least ten times. The V and J genes are TRBV11-2 and TRBJ2-6; tentatively, D is TRBD1 (7 bases). The CDR3 has 14 amino acids. The V end lost 5 bases, the J end lost 10 bases, and 15 bases lay between the germline ends. CDR1 and CDR2 from the germline V gene are SGHAT and FQNNGV. The CDR3 here is CASSRGTAGNVLTF. Written as DNA, the CDR3 is TGTGCCAGCAGCCGCGGGACAGCTGGGAACGTCCTGACTTTC.

Concerning this clonotype itself: A much larger clone differs from this one at a single base, so this may be a read error. This chain uses TRBV20-1 with TRBJ2-5, with D hard to call. Germline CDR1 is DFQATT and CDR2 is SNEGSKA (reference sequence). The CDR3 spans 12 residues. Trimming took 5 bases from V and 7 from J, leaving 14 bases between them. In DNA, the CDR3 is TGCAGTGCTCTGTCGGGTAGTGTGACCCAGTACTTC. Its protein is CSALSGSVTQYF.

The rearrangement joins TRBV20-1 to TRBJ2-5; D remains unclear. The germline gives CDR1 DFQATT, CDR2 SNEGSKA (reference sequence). This CDR3 spans 13 amino acids. V shed 5 bases and J shed 3 bases, with 13 bases lying between them. This CDR3 reads CSAGFVGKETQYF. The CDR3 bases are TGCAGTGCTGGATTTGTGGGGAAAGAGACCCAGTACTTC.